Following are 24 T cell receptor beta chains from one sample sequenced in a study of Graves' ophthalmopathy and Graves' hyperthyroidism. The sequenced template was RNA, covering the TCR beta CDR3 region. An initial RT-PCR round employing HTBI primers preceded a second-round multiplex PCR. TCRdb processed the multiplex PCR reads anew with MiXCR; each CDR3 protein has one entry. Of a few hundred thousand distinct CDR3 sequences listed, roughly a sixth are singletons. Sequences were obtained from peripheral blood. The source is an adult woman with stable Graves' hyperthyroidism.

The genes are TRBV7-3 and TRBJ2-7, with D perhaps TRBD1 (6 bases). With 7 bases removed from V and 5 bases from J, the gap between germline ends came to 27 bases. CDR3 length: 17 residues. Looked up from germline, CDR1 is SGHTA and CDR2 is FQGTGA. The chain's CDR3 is CASTPGRGHRPRNEQYF. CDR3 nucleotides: TGTGCCAGCACCCCCGGCAGGGGACACCGGCCTAGGAACGAGCAGTACTTC.

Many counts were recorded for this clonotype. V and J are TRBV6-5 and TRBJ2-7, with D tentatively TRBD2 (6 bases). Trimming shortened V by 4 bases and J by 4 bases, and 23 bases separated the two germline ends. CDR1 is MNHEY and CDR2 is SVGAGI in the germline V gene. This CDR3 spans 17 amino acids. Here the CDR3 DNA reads TGTGCCAGCAGTTCATCCGGCGGGTCCAACGCGGGATACGAGCAGTACTTC. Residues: CASSSSGGSNAGYEQYF.

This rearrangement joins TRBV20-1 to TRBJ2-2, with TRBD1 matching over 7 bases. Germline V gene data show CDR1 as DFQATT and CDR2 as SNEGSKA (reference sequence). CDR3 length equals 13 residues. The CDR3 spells CSPRQGSTGELFF. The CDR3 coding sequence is TGCAGCCCTAGACAGGGATCCACCGGGGAGCTGTTTTTT.

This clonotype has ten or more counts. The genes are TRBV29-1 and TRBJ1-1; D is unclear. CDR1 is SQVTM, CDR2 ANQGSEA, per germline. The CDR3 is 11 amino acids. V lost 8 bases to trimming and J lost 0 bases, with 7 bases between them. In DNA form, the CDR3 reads TGCAGCTCAAAGATGAACACTGAAGCTTTCTTT. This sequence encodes CSSKMNTEAFF. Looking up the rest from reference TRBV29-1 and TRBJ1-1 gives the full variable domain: SAVISQKPSRDICQRGTSLTIQCQVDSQVTMMFWYRQQPGQSLTLIATANQGSEATYESGFVIDKFPISRPNLTFSTLTVSNMSPEDSSIYLCSSKMNTEAFFGQGTRLTVV.

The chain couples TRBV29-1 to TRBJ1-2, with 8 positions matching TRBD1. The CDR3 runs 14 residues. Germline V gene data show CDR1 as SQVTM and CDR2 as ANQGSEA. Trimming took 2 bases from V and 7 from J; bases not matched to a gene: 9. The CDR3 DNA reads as TGCAGCGTTGAAAAACAGGGGGGACGGGTTGGCTACACCTTC. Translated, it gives CSVEKQGGRVGYTF. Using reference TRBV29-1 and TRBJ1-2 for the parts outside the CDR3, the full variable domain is SAVISQKPSRDICQRGTSLTIQCQVDSQVTMMFWYRQQPGQSLTLIATANQGSEATYESGFVIDKFPISRPNLTFSTLTVSNMSPEDSSIYLCSVEKQGGRVGYTFGSGTRLTVV.

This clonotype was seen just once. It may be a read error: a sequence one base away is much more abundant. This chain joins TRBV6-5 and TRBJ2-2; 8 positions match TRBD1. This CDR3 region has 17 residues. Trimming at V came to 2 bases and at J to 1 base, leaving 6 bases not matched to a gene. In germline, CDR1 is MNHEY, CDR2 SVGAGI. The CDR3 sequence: CASSYLFDRGNTGELFF. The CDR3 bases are TGTGCCAGCAGTTACCTATTTGACAGGGGGAACACCGGGGAGCTGTTTTTT.

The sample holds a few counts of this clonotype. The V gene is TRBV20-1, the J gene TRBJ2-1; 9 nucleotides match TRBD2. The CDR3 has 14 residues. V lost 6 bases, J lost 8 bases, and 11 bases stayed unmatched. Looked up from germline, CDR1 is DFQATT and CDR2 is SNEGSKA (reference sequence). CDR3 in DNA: TGCAGTGCCCCGGGGCTAGCGGGGTGGGATGAGCAGTTCTTC. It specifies CSAPGLAGWDEQFF.

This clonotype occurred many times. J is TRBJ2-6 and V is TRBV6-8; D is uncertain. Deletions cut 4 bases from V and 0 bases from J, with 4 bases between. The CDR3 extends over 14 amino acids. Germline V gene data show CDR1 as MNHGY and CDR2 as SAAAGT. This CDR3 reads CASSCSSGANVLTF. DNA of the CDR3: TGTGCCAGCAGTTGTAGCTCTGGGGCCAACGTCCTGACTTTC.

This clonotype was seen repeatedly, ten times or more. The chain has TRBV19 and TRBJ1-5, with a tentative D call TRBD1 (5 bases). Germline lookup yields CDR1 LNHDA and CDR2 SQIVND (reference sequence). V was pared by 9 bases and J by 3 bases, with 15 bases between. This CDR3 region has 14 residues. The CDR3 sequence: CASLGTADNQPQHF. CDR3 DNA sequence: TGTGCCAGCCTCGGGACGGCAGACAATCAGCCCCAGCATTTT.

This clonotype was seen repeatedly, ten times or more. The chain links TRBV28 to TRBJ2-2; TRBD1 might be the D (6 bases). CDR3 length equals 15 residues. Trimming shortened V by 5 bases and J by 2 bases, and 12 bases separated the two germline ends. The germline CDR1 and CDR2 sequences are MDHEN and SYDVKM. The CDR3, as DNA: TGTGCCAGCAGTCTAGGCAGGGGAAACACCGGGGAGCTGTTTTTT. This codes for CASSLGRGNTGELFF.

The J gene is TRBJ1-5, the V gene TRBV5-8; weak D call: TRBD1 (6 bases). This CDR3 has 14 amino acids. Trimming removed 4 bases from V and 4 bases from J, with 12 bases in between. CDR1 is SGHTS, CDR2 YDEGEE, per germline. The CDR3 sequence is CASSDRDKNQPQHF. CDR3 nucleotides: TGTGCCAGCAGCGACCGGGACAAAAATCAGCCCCAGCATTTT.

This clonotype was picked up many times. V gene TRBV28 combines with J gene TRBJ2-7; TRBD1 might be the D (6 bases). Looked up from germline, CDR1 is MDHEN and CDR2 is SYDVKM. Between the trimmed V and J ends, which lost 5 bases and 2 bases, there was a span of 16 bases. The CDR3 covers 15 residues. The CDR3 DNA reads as TGTGCCAGCAGTCCCCATGCCGGACAGACCTACGAGCAGTACTTC. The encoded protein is CASSPHAGQTYEQYF.

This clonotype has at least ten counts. The CDR3 DNA is TGTGCCAGCAGCCCGGGACCTGACGCCACTGAAGCTTTCTTT. Amino acid sequence: CASSPGPDATEAFF. The V and J genes are TRBV7-8 and TRBJ1-1; D possibly corresponds to TRBD1 (5 bases). CDR1 is SGHVS and CDR2 is FQNEAQ in the germline V gene. This CDR3 comprises 14 residues. V was cut by 5 bases and J by 4 bases, with 14 bases left in between.

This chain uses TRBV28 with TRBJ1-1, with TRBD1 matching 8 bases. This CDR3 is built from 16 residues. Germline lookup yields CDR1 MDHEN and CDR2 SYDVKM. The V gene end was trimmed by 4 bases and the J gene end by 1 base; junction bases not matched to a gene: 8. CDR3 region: CASSYLKGTGNTEAFF. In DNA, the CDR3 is TGTGCCAGCAGTTACCTTAAAGGGACAGGGAACACTGAAGCTTTCTTT.

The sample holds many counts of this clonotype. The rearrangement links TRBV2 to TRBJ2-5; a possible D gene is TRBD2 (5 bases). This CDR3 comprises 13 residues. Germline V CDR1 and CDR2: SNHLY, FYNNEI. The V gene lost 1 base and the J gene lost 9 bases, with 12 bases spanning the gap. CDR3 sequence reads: CASSEDRGAAQYF. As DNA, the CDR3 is TGTGCCAGCAGTGAAGACAGAGGAGCGGCCCAGTACTTC.

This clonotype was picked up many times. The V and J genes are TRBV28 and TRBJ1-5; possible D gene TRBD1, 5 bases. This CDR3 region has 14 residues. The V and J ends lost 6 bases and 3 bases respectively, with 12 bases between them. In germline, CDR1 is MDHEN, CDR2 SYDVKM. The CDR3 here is CASSPPGHNQPQHF. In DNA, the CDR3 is TGTGCCAGCAGCCCCCCAGGGCACAATCAGCCCCAGCATTTT.

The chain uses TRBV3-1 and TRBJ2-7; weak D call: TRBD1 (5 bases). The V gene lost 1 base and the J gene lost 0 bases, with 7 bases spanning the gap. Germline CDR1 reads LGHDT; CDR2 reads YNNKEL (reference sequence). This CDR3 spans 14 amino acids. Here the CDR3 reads CASSQATGSYEQYF. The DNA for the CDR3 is TGTGCCAGCAGCCAAGCTACAGGCTCCTACGAGCAGTACTTC.

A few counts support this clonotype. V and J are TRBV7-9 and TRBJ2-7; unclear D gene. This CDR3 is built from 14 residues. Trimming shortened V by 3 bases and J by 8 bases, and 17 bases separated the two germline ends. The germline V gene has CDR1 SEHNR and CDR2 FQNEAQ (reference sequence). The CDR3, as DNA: TGTGCCAGCAGCTTCTCTGGAGACCCCGCGAAGCAGTACTTC. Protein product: CASSFSGDPAKQYF. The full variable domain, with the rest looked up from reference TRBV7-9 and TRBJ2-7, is DTGVSQNPRHKITKRGQNVTFRCDPISEHNRLYWYRQTLGQGPEFLTYFQNEAQLEKSRLLSDRFSAERPKGSFSTLEIQRTEQGDSAMYLCASSFSGDPAKQYFGPGTRLTVT.

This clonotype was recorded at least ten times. CDR3 in DNA: TGCGCCAGCAGCTTGGCGCAAGGGGGCTGGGGAGCTTTCTTT. Its protein product is CASSLAQGGWGAFF. The rearrangement links TRBV5-1 to TRBJ1-1; 7 nucleotides line up with TRBD1. The CDR3 spans 14 residues. V shed 0 bases and J 10 bases; nucleotides not matched to a gene: 9. The germline gives CDR1 SGHRS, CDR2 YFSETQ.

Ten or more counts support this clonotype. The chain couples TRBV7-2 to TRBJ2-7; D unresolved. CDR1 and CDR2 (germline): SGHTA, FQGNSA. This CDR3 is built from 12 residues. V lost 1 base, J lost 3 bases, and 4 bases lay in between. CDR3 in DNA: TGTGCCAGCAGCTTAGACAACTACGAGCAGTACTTC. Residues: CASSLDNYEQYF.

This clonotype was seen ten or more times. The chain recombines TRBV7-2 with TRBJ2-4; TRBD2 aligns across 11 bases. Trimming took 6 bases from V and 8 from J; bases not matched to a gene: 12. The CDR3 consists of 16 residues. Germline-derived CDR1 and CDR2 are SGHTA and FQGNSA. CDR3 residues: CASRETSGRRLDIQYF. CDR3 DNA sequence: TGTGCCAGCAGAGAAACTAGCGGGAGAAGACTAGACATTCAGTACTTC.

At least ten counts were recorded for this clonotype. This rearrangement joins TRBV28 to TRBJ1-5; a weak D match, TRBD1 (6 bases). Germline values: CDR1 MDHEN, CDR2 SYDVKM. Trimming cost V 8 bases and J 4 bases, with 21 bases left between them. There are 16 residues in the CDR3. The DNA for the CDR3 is TGTGCCAGCCAAATAGGGGGGGGCTCAAGGAATCAGCCCCAGCATTTT. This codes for CASQIGGGSRNQPQHF.

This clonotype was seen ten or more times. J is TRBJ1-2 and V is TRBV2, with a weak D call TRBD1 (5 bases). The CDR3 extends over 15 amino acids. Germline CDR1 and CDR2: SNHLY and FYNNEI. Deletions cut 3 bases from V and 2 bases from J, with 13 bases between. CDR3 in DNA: TGTGCCAGCAGTGAGTTGGGCCGGGGGAACTATGGCTACACCTTC. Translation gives CASSELGRGNYGYTF. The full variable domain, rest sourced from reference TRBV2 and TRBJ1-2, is EPEVTQTPSHQVTQMGQEVILRCVPISNHLYFYWYRQILGQKVEFLVSFYNNEISEKSEIFDDQFSVERPDGSNFTLKIRSTKLEDSAMYFCASSELGRGNYGYTFGSGTRLTVV.

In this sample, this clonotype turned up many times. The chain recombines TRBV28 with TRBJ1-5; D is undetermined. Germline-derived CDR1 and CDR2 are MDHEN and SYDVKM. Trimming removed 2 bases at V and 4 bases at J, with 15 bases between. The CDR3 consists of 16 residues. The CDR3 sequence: CASSLVLGPVNQPQHF. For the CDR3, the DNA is TGTGCCAGCAGTTTAGTTTTAGGGCCTGTGAATCAGCCCCAGCATTTT.